The 27 T cell receptor beta chains below were found in one sample sequenced in a study of blood T cell repertoires in COVID-19. Produced via immunoSEQ multiplex PCR; TCRdb's table is partial and in-frame only. The table shows roughly 68,000 clones, with roughly 87% occurring only once. The sample taken for sequencing was peripheral blood. The receptor source for this set is a man between 50 and 59 years old with active COVID-19.

The CDR3 loop reads CASSLLGISISGANVLTF. CDR3 DNA: TGTGCCAGCAGCTTACTCGGGATTTCAATCTCTGGGGCCAACGTCCTGACTTTC. The rearrangement joins TRBV7-9 to TRBJ2-6; possibly TRBD2 for D (5 bases). V lost 2 bases to trimming and J lost 0 bases, with 14 bases between them. This CDR3 contains 18 residues. In germline, CDR1 is SEHNR, CDR2 FQNEAQ (reference sequence). The whole variable domain, filled in from reference TRBV7-9 and TRBJ2-6, reads DTGVSQNPRHKITKRGQNVTFRCDPISEHNRLYWYRQTLGQGPEFLTYFQNEAQLEKSRLLSDRFSAERPKGSFSTLEIQRTEQGDSAMYLCASSLLGISISGANVLTFGAGSRLTVL.

This rearrangement joins TRBV6-5 to TRBJ2-1; no clear D. Germline CDR1 reads MNHEY; CDR2 reads SVGAGI. V was shortened by 0 bases and J by 6 bases, with 9 bases between the two germline ends. The CDR3 extends over 14 amino acids. DNA of the CDR3: TGTGCCAGCAGTTACTCCGTCAGGTCCAATGAGCAGTTCTTC. This sequence encodes CASSYSVRSNEQFF.

The chain couples TRBV12-3 or TRBV12-4 to TRBJ2-7; D possibly corresponds to TRBD1 (5 bases). The CDR3 is 12 residues long. The germline V and J ends were trimmed by 6 bases and 6 bases, with 12 bases remaining between them. The CDR3, as DNA: TGTGCCAGCAGCAACCGCAGGGTCGAGCAGTACTTC. Amino acids: CASSNRRVEQYF.

The chain carries TRBV28 and TRBJ2-7; unclear D gene. The CDR3 spans 17 residues. Trimming cost V 3 bases and J 0 bases, with 18 bases left between them. CDR1 is MDHEN and CDR2 is SYDVKM in the germline V gene. CDR3 nucleotides: TGTGCCAGCAGTTTGAACTTTGTCAGGTACCCCTCCTACGAGCAGTACTTC. Its protein product is CASSLNFVRYPSYEQYF.

The table lists this clone with a count of one. The rearrangement links TRBV30 to TRBJ2-7, with 7 nucleotides matching TRBD2. CDR3 length equals 13 residues. Germline CDR1 reads GTSNPN; CDR2 reads SVGIG (reference sequence). With V trimmed by 3 bases and J by 6 bases, 8 bases remained unmatched. The CDR3 nucleotides read TGTGCCTGGAGAGGGCTAGGCGGGGGCGAGCAGTACTTC. Its translation: CAWRGLGGGEQYF.

The chain recombines TRBV28 with TRBJ2-1, with 7 positions matching TRBD2. CDR3 size: 15 residues. J lost 2 bases, V lost 5 bases, and 6 bases had no gene match. Germline CDR1 and CDR2: MDHEN and SYDVKM. The CDR3 nucleotides are TGTGCCAGCAGTGTCCAGGGAGGGACCTACAATGAGCAGTTCTTC. Protein: CASSVQGGTYNEQFF.

The J gene is TRBJ2-1, the V gene TRBV24-1, with TRBD2 matching 9 bases. With V trimmed by 0 bases and J by 5 bases, 4 bases remained unmatched. Germline V lookup: CDR1 KGHDR, CDR2 SFDVKD. The CDR3 length is 16 residues. Here the CDR3 DNA reads TGTGCCACCAGTGATTTGAAGCGGGGGGCCCACAATGAGCAGTTCTTC. Protein sequence: CATSDLKRGAHNEQFF.

The chain recombines TRBV5-6 with TRBJ2-3; TRBD1 is a possible D gene (5 bases). V was shortened by 2 bases and J by 0 bases, with 13 bases between the two germline ends. Germline CDR1 SGHDT, CDR2 YYEEEE. The CDR3 loop spans 16 amino acids. This CDR3 is CASSFKTETSTDTQYF. Here the CDR3 DNA reads TGTGCCAGCAGCTTCAAGACAGAAACTAGCACAGATACGCAGTATTTT. Looking up the rest from reference TRBV5-6 and TRBJ2-3 gives the full variable domain: DAGVTQSPTHLIKTRGQQVTLRCSPKSGHDTVSWYQQALGQGPQFIFQYYEEEERQRGNFPDRFSGHQFPNYSSELNVNALLLGDSALYLCASSFKTETSTDTQYFGPGTRLTVL.

The chain couples TRBV9 to TRBJ1-2, with a weak D call TRBD1 (6 bases). The V and J ends lost 0 bases and 6 bases respectively, with 12 bases between them. The CDR3 extends over 14 amino acids. Germline lookup yields CDR1 SGDLS and CDR2 YYNGEE. The CDR3 DNA reads as TGTGCCAGCAGCGTAGCTTCAGGGGATGATGGCTACACCTTC. Its translation: CASSVASGDDGYTF. Complete variable domain (other parts from reference TRBV9 and TRBJ1-2): DSGVTQTPKHLITATGQRVTLRCSPRSGDLSVYWYQQSLDQGLQFLIQYYNGEERAKGNILERFSAQQFPDLHSELNLSSLELGDSALYFCASSVASGDDGYTFGSGTRLTVV.

As concerns this clone: Compared with germline, one end of the junction differs, possibly owing to a read error. The gene calls are TRBV7-9 and TRBJ2-7; the match to TRBD1 covers 11 bases. Germline-derived CDR1 and CDR2 are SEHNR and FQNEAQ (reference sequence). This CDR3 comprises 15 residues. The CDR3 DNA follows: TGTGCCAGCAGCAGCCGGACAGGGGGCTCCGACGAGCAGTACTTC. This sequence encodes CASSSRTGGSDEQYF.

The CDR3 spells CASSSRQGADTQYF. The CDR3 nucleotides read TGTGCCAGCAGCTCCAGACAGGGGGCAGATACGCAGTATTTT. The chain employs TRBV5-4 and TRBJ2-3, with 9 nucleotides matching TRBD1. V trimming: 3 bases; J trimming: 4 bases; junction bases outside the gene matches: 3. Germline assignment: CDR1 SGHNT and CDR2 YYREEE (reference sequence). This CDR3 contains 14 residues.

This clone was recorded only once. The genes are TRBV7-3 and TRBJ2-5; 8 nucleotides agree with TRBD1. V shed 5 bases, J shed 7 bases, and the junction held 6 bases outside the gene matches. Germline V gives CDR1 SGHTA, CDR2 FQGTGA. This CDR3 is built from 13 residues. CDR3 sequence: CASSGGQGGTQYF. CDR3 DNA: TGTGCCAGCAGCGGCGGACAGGGTGGGACCCAGTACTTC.

V usage is TRBV5-4 and J usage is TRBJ2-7; 8 nucleotides align to TRBD1. Germline values: CDR1 SGHNT, CDR2 YYREEE (reference sequence). The ends lost 0 bases at V and 3 bases at J; junction bases unmatched: 5. The CDR3 runs to 15 residues. CDR3 bases: TGTGCCAGCAGCTTGGGGGGACAGGCGGGCTACGAGCAGTACTTC. Protein: CASSLGGQAGYEQYF.

CDR3 residues: CASTRGIVTDTQYF. CDR3 coding DNA: TGCGCCAGCACGCGGGGAATAGTCACAGATACGCAGTATTTT. The chain couples TRBV5-1 to TRBJ2-3; D possibly corresponds to TRBD2 (6 bases). The V end was cut by 6 bases, the J end by 2 bases, with 13 bases between. The CDR3 has 14 residues. From germline, CDR1 is SGHRS and CDR2 YFSETQ.

V gene TRBV18 combines with J gene TRBJ1-1; 8 bases line up with TRBD1. There are 15 residues in the CDR3. V lost 5 bases and J lost 6; bases outside the gene matches: 11. CDR1 and CDR2 from the germline V gene are KGHSH and LQKENI. CDR3 loop: CASSAGDRRGPEAFF. The CDR3 DNA reads TGTGCCAGCTCAGCTGGGGACAGGAGAGGGCCTGAAGCTTTCTTT.

J is TRBJ2-3 and V is TRBV4-1; D might be TRBD1 (6 bases). V lost 0 bases and J lost 2, with 18 bases in between. There are 18 residues in the CDR3. Germline CDR1 reads MGHRA; CDR2 reads YSYEKL. In DNA, the CDR3 is TGCGCCAGCAGCCAAGAGGGACATCGCCAATCCAACACAGATACGCAGTATTTT. It encodes CASSQEGHRQSNTDTQYF.

The J gene is TRBJ2-5, the V gene TRBV29-1; D might be TRBD2 (6 bases). Trimming removed 6 bases at V and 7 bases at J, with 21 bases between. Germline CDR1 is SQVTM and CDR2 is ANQGSEA. This CDR3 region has 14 residues. The CDR3 coding sequence is TGCAGCGTCTACGACGGGGCTAGCGCGCGGACCCAGTACTTC. It yields the protein CSVYDGASARTQYF.

The J gene is TRBJ1-6, the V gene TRBV7-2; TRBD1 might be the D (6 bases). The V gene lost 7 bases and the J gene lost 5 bases, with 18 bases spanning the gap. The germline V gene has CDR1 SGHTA and CDR2 FQGNSA. The CDR3 is 16 residues long. Here the CDR3 reads CASTRRGTNNNSPLHF. In DNA form, the CDR3 reads TGTGCCAGCACCCGACGAGGGACAAATAATAATTCACCCCTCCACTTT.

The chain links TRBV24-1 to TRBJ1-5; a weak D match, TRBD1 (5 bases). The V gene lost 5 bases and the J gene lost 4 bases, with 11 bases spanning the gap. Germline loops: CDR1 KGHDR, CDR2 SFDVKD. The CDR3 has 14 amino acids. The CDR3 nucleotides are TGTGCCACCAGTGCCAGCAAGGGGAATCAGCCCCAGCATTTT. Translated: CATSASKGNQPQHF.

The genes are TRBV2 and TRBJ2-7; D not resolved. CDR3 length: 14 residues. Per germline, CDR1 SNHLY and CDR2 FYNNEI. The V and J ends lost 7 bases and 2 bases respectively, with 15 bases between them. Here the CDR3 reads CASKQIEYTYEQYF. The DNA for the CDR3 is TGTGCCAGCAAACAAATCGAATACACCTACGAGCAGTACTTC.

The chain recombines TRBV6-5 with TRBJ1-1; D not certain. With 7 bases removed from V and 5 bases from J, the gap between germline ends came to 14 bases. Germline lookup yields CDR1 MNHEY and CDR2 SVGAGI. CDR3 length: 13 amino acids. The CDR3 DNA follows: TGTGCCAGCACGAGGCTCGGTGAGACTGAAGCTTTCTTT. This codes for CASTRLGETEAFF.

The chain is built from TRBV7-3 and TRBJ1-2, with 7 bases aligning to TRBD1. The CDR3 runs to 16 residues. Germline V gives CDR1 SGHTA, CDR2 FQGTGA. V trimming: 0 bases; J trimming: 4 bases; junction bases outside the gene matches: 8. The CDR3 loop is CASSLTLPGQTYGYTF. The CDR3 DNA is TGTGCCAGCAGCTTAACACTCCCGGGACAGACCTATGGCTACACCTTC. Looking up the rest from reference TRBV7-3 and TRBJ1-2 gives the full variable domain: GAGVSQTPSNKVTEKGKYVELRCDPISGHTALYWYRQSLGQGPEFLIYFQGTGAADDSGLPNDRFFAVRPEGSVSTLKIQRTERGDSAVYLCASSLTLPGQTYGYTFGSGTRLTVV.

V is TRBV28 and J is TRBJ2-5, with 7 bases aligning to TRBD2. This CDR3 contains 16 residues. Germline assignment: CDR1 MDHEN and CDR2 SYDVKM. Trimming took 5 bases from V and 5 from J; bases not matched to a gene: 14. The CDR3 nucleotides read TGTGCCAGCAGTGGGACTGGCGGGAGTAATCGGGAGACCCAGTACTTC. This gives the protein CASSGTGGSNRETQYF.

This chain connects TRBV5-5 to TRBJ1-3; D is unresolved. From germline, CDR1 is SGHKS and CDR2 YYEKEE (reference sequence). The CDR3 has 15 residues. With 2 bases removed from V and 0 bases from J, the gap between germline ends came to 9 bases. The CDR3 DNA reads as TGTGCCAGCAGCTTTACTCCTTCCTCTGGAAACACCATATATTTT. This encodes CASSFTPSSGNTIYF.

This chain connects TRBV6-5 to TRBJ1-3; maybe TRBD1 (6 bases). Germline values: CDR1 MNHEY, CDR2 SVGAGI. The CDR3 contains 15 residues. V was cut by 2 bases and J by 6 bases, with 14 bases left in between. The CDR3 region has the DNA TGTGCCAGCAGTTACGAGGGGGGGCTGGCAAACACCATATATTTT. Translating gives CASSYEGGLANTIYF.

CDR3 residues: CAWTSRTGGKAFF. The CDR3 DNA reads as TGTGCCTGGACCTCAAGGACAGGGGGTAAGGCTTTCTTT. The rearrangement links TRBV30 to TRBJ1-1, with 10 positions matching TRBD1. This CDR3 spans 13 amino acids. V trimming: 4 bases; J trimming: 11 bases; junction bases outside the gene matches: 10. Germline V lookup: CDR1 GTSNPN, CDR2 SVGIG (reference sequence).

This chain joins TRBV28 and TRBJ2-1; D call uncertain. CDR1 is MDHEN, CDR2 SYDVKM, per germline. The CDR3 loop spans 12 amino acids. V lost 5 bases to trimming and J lost 4 bases, with 6 bases between them. CDR3 DNA: TGTGCCAGCAGTCTCGTATACAATGAGCAGTTCTTC. It codes for CASSLVYNEQFF.